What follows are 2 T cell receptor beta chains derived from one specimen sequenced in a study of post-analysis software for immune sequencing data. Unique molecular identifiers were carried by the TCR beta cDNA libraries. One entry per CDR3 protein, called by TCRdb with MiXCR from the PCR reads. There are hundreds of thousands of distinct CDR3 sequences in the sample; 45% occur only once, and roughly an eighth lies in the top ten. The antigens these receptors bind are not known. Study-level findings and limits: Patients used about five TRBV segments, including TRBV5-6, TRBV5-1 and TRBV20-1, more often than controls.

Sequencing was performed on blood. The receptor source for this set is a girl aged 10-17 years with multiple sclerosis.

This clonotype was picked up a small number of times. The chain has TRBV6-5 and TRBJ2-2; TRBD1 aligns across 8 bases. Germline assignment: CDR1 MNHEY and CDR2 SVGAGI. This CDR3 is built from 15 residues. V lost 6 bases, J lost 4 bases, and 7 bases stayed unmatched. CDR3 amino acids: CASRLQGAVTGELFF. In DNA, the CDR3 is TGTGCCAGCAGACTCCAGGGGGCAGTCACCGGGGAGCTGTTTTTT.

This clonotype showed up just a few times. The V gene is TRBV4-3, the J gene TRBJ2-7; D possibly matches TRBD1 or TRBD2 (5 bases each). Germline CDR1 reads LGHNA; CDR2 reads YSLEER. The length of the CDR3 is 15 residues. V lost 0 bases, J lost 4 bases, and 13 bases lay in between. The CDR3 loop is CASSQDTGTFYEQYF. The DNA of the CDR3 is TGCGCCAGCAGCCAAGATACGGGGACGTTTTACGAGCAGTACTTC.